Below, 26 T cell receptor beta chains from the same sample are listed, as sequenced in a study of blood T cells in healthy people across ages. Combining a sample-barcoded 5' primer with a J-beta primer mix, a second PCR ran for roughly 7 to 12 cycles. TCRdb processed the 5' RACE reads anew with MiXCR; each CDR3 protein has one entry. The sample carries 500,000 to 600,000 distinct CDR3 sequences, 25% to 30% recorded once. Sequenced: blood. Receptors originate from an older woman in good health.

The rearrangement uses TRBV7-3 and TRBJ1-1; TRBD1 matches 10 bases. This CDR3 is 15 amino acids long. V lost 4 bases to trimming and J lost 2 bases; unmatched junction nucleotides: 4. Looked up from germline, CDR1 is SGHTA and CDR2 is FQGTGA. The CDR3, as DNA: TGTGCCAGCAGCTCCTCGACAGGGGGCAACACTGAAGCTTTCTTT. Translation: CASSSSTGGNTEAFF. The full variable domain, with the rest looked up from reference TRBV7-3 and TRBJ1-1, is GAGVSQTPSNKVTEKGKYVELRCDPISGHTALYWYRQSLGQGPEFLIYFQGTGAADDSGLPNDRFFAVRPEGSVSTLKIQRTERGDSAVYLCASSSSTGGNTEAFFGQGTRLTVV.

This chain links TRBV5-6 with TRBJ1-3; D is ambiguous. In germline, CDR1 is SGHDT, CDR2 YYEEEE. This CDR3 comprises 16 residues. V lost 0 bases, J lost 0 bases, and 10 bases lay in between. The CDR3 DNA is TGTGCCAGCAGCTTGGAAGCAGCCCGCTCTGGAAACACCATATATTTT. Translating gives CASSLEAARSGNTIYF.

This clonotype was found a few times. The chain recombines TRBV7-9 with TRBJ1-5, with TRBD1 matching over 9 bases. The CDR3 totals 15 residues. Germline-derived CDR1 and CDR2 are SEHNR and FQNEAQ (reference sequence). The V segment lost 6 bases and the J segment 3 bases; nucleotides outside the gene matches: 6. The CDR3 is CASRPGTGNNQPQHF. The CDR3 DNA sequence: TGTGCCAGCAGACCTGGGACAGGGAACAATCAGCCCCAGCATTTT.

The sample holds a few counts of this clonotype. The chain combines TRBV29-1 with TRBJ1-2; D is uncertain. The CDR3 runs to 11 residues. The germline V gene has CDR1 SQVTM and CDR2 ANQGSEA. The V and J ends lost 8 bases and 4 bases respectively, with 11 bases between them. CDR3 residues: CSSLGIYGYTF. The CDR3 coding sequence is TGCAGCTCCCTAGGGATCTATGGCTACACCTTC.

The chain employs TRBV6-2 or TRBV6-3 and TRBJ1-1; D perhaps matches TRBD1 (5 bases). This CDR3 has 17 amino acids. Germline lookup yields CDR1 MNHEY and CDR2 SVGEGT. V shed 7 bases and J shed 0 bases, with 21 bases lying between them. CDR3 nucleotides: TGTGCCAGCACCGCCGGGTGGCCCGGACACCTGAACACTGAAGCTTTCTTT. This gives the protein CASTAGWPGHLNTEAFF.

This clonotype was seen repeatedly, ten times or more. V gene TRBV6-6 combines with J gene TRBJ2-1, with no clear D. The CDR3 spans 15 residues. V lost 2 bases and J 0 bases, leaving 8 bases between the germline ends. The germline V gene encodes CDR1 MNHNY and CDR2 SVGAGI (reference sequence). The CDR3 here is CASSYTRSSYNEQFF. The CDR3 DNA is TGTGCCAGCAGTTACACCAGGAGCTCCTACAATGAGCAGTTCTTC.

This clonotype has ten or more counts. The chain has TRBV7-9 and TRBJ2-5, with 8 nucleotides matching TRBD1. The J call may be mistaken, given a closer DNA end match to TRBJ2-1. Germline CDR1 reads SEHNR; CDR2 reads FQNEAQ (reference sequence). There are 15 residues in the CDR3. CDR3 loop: CASSLQGASTYGQFF. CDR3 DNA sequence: TGTGCCAGCAGCTTACAGGGGGCCTCCACTTATGGGCAGTTCTTC.

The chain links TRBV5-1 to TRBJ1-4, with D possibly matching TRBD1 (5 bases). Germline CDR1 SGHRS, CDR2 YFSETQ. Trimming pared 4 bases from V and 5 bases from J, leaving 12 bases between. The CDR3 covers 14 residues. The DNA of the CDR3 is TGCGCCAGCAGCCCCGGGGCCGGGAATGAAAAACTGTTTTTT. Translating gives CASSPGAGNEKLFF.

Here the CDR3 DNA reads TGTGCCAGCAGTACCTTTAATTCTCAAGAGACCCAGTACTTC. Its translation is CASSTFNSQETQYF. This chain joins TRBV6-5 and TRBJ2-5; D gene unclear. CDR1 and CDR2 (germline): MNHEY, SVGAGI. The V gene lost 5 bases and the J gene lost 2 bases, with 12 bases spanning the gap. The CDR3 has 14 residues.

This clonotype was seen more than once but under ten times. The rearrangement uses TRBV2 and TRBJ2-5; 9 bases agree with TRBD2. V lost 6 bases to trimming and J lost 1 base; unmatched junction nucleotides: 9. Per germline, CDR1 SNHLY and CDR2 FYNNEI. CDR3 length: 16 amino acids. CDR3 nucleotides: TGTGCCAGCAGCGGGGGTAGCGGGGGCTTCCAAGAGACCCAGTACTTC. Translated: CASSGGSGGFQETQYF. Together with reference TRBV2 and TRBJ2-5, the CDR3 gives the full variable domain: EPEVTQTPSHQVTQMGQEVILRCVPISNHLYFYWYRQILGQKVEFLVSFYNNEISEKSEIFDDQFSVERPDGSNFTLKIRSTKLEDSAMYFCASSGGSGGFQETQYFGPGTRLLVL.

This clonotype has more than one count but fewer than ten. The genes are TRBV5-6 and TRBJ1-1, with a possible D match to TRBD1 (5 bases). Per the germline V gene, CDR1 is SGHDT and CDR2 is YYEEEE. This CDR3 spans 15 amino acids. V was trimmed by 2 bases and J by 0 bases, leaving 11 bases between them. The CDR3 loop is CASSLDSFMNTEAFF. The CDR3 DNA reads TGTGCCAGCAGCTTAGACAGCTTCATGAACACTGAAGCTTTCTTT.

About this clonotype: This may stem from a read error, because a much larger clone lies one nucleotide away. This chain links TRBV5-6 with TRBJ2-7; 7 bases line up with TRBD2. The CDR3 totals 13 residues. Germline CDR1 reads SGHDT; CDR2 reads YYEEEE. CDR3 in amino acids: CACRGEGTYEQYF. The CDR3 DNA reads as TGTGCCTGCAGAGGGGAGGGTACCTACGAGCAGTACTTC. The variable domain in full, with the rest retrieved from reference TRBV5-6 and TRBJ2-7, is DAGVTQSPTHLIKTRGQQVTLRCSPKSGHDTVSWYQQALGQGPQFIFQYYEEEERQRGNFPDRFSGHQFPNYSSELNVNALLLGDSALYLCACRGEGTYEQYFGPGTRLTVT.

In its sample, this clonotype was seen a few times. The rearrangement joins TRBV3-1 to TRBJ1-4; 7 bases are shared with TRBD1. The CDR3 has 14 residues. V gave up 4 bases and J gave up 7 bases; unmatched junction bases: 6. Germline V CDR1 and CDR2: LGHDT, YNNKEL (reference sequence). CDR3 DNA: TGTGCCAGCAGCCCGAAGCCAGGGGGTGAAAAACTGTTTTTT. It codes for CASSPKPGGEKLFF.

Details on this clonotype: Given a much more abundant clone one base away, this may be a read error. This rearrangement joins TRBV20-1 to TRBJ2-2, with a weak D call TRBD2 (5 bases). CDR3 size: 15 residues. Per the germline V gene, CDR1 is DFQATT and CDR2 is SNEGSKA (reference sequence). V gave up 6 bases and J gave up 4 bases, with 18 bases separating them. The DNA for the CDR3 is TGCAGTGCAGCTACATGGGGAGATGGCACCGGGGAGCTGTTTTTT. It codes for CSAATWGDGTGELFF.

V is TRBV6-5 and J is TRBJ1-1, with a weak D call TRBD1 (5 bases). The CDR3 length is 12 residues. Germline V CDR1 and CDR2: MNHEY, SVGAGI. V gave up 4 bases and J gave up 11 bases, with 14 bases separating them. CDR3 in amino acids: CASSSRVGFAFF. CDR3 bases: TGTGCCAGCAGTTCCAGGGTAGGGTTTGCTTTCTTT.

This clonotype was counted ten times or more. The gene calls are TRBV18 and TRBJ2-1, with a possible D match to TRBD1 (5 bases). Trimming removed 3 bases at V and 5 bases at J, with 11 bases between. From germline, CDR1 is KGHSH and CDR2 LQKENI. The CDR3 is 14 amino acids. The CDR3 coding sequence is TGTGCCAGCTCACCCTGGGGCACCCACAATGAGCAGTTCTTC. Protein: CASSPWGTHNEQFF.

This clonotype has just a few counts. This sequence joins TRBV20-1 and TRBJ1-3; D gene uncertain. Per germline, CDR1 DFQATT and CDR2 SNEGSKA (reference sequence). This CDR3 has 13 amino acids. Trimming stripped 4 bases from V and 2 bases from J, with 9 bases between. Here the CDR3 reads CSATAAPGNTIYF. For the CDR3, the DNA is TGCAGTGCTACGGCGGCTCCTGGAAACACCATATATTTT.

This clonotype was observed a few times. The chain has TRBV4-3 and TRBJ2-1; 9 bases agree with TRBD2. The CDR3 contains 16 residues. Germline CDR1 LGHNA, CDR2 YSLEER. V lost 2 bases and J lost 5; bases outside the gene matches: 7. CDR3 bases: TGCGCCAGCAGCCAACACCCTGGACTAGCGAACAATGAGCAGTTCTTC. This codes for CASSQHPGLANNEQFF.

This CDR3 is CASSYVVGETQYF. CDR3 nucleotides: TGTGCCAGCAGTTACGTCGTGGGGGAGACCCAGTACTTC. The rearrangement links TRBV6-2 or TRBV6-3 to TRBJ2-5, with D unresolved. CDR1 and CDR2 from the germline V gene are MNHEY and SVGEGT. Trimming removed 2 bases from V and 5 bases from J, with 9 bases in between. This CDR3 spans 13 amino acids.

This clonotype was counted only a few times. CDR3 amino acids: CASSPRDPYRETQYF. CDR3 bases: TGTGCCAGCTCCCCCCGGGACCCTTACCGAGAGACCCAGTACTTC. This chain uses TRBV27 with TRBJ2-5, with D possibly called TRBD1 or TRBD2 (5 bases each). Trimming shortened V by 8 bases and J by 4 bases, and 20 bases separated the two germline ends. Germline loops: CDR1 MNHEY, CDR2 SMNVEV (reference sequence). The CDR3 is made up of 15 amino acids.

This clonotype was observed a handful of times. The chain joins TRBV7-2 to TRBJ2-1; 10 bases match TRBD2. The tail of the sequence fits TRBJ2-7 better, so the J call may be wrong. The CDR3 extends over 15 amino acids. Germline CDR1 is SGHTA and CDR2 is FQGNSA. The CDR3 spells CASSFTSSGSYEQYF. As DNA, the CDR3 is TGTGCCAGCAGTTTTACGTCTAGCGGGAGCTACGAGCAGTACTTC.

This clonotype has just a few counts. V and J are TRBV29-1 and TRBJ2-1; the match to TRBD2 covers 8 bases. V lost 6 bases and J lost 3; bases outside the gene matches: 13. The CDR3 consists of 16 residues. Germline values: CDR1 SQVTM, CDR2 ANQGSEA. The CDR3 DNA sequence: TGCAGCGTCGCGGATCAAGCGGGGGTTAGCTACAATGAGCAGTTCTTC. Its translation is CSVADQAGVSYNEQFF.

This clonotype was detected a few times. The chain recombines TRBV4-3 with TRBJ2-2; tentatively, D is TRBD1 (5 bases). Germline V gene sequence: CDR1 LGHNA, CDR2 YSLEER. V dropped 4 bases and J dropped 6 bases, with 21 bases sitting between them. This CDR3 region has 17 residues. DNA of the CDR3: TGCGCCAGCAGCCTGGAGCGACAGCAGACGATGGCCGGGGAGCTGTTTTTT. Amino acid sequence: CASSLERQQTMAGELFF.

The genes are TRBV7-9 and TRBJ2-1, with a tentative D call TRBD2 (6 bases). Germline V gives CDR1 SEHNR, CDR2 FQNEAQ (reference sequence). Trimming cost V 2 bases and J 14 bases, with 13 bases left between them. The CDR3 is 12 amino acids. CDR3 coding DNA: TGTGCCAGCAGCTTAAACCCCCGCGGGGAGTTCTTC. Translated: CASSLNPRGEFF.

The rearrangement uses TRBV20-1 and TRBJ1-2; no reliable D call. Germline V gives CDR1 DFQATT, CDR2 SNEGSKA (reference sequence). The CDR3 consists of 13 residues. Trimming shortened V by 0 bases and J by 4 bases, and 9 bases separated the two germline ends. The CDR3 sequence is CSARDPVTYGYTF. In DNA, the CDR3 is TGCAGTGCTAGAGATCCGGTAACCTATGGCTACACCTTC.

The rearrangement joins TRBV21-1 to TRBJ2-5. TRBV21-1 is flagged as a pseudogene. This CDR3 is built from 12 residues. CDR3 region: CASESLGETQYF. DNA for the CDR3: TGTGCCAGCGAGAGCTTAGGAGAGACCCAGTACTTC.